The rows below give T cell receptor beta chains drawn from one sample of a study of OX40 agonist ivuxolimab in advanced cancers. The assay was immunoSEQ multiplex PCR, and TCRdb's table has in-frame clones only and misses some. The data show 50,000 to 70,000 clones, with around 88% seen just once and 0.76% held by the top ten. The specimen was CD4+ or CD8+ T cells sorted from blood, collected in a trial of the OX40 agonist ivuxolimab. These receptors were obtained from an adult with an advanced solid tumor such as melanoma, head and neck, liver or kidney cancer. Each CDR3 is given with its conserved first and last residue. Each record gives: J gene, V gene, CDR3 protein.

j_gene: TRBJ2-6
v_gene: TRBV19
CDR3aa: CASSLSGKAGANVLTF

j_gene: TRBJ2-1
v_gene: TRBV19
CDR3aa: CASSLAGASSYNEQFF

j_gene: TRBJ1-4
v_gene: TRBV19
CDR3aa: CASSGGSAGGEKLFF

j_gene: TRBJ1-1
v_gene: TRBV10-3
CDR3aa: CAISESNRGVNTEAFF

j_gene: TRBJ1-4
v_gene: TRBV5-4
CDR3aa: CASSFGQGREKLFF

j_gene: TRBJ2-3
v_gene: TRBV9
CDR3aa: CASSVSSGSTDTQYF

j_gene: TRBJ2-7
v_gene: TRBV6-5
CDR3aa: CASSYVIAGGVYEQYF

j_gene: TRBJ1-1
v_gene: TRBV11-2
CDR3aa: CASSLRPGTVRAFF

j_gene: TRBJ2-7
v_gene: TRBV27
CDR3aa: CASSLKPANYEQYF

j_gene: TRBJ1-4
v_gene: TRBV5-5
CDR3aa: CASSFLALGRNNEKLFF

j_gene: TRBJ2-4
v_gene: TRBV5-6
CDR3aa: CASSLWELGNIQYF

j_gene: TRBJ2-1
v_gene: TRBV5-5
CDR3aa: CASSPDRQGSSYNEQFF

j_gene: TRBJ1-3
v_gene: TRBV5-4
CDR3aa: CASSLQGAGGNTIYF

j_gene: TRBJ2-1
v_gene: TRBV19
CDR3aa: CASRGPGLGDNEQFF

j_gene: TRBJ1-4
v_gene: TRBV29-1
CDR3aa: CSVEDREKLFF

j_gene: TRBJ2-7
v_gene: TRBV2
CDR3aa: CASRNRVLVDGHF

j_gene: TRBJ2-3
v_gene: TRBV5-1
CDR3aa: CASSRRQGVTDTQYF

j_gene: TRBJ2-2
v_gene: TRBV11-2
CDR3aa: CASSRLAANTGELFF

j_gene: TRBJ1-4
v_gene: TRBV2
CDR3aa: CASSNRPTNEKLFF

j_gene: TRBJ2-2
v_gene: TRBV6-6
CDR3aa: CASTRTPPGSSGELFF

j_gene: TRBJ1-3
v_gene: TRBV28
CDR3aa: CASSSNTVSGNTIYF

j_gene: TRBJ1-1
v_gene: TRBV6-5
CDR3aa: CASSFLTRGEAFF

j_gene: TRBJ1-2
v_gene: TRBV28
CDR3aa: CASSSTGASSYGYTF

j_gene: TRBJ1-1
v_gene: TRBV30
CDR3aa: CAWNRDRADTEAFF

j_gene: TRBJ2-1
v_gene: TRBV19
CDR3aa: CATGTGYNEQFF

j_gene: TRBJ1-1
v_gene: TRBV2
CDR3aa: CASTRTGMNTEAFF

j_gene: TRBJ2-1
v_gene: TRBV18
CDR3aa: CASSPISPLAGAGTSSYNEQFF

j_gene: TRBJ1-1
v_gene: TRBV5-1
CDR3aa: CASSREGAWTEAFF

j_gene: TRBJ2-3
v_gene: TRBV10-3
CDR3aa: CAIKGQSTDTQYF

j_gene: TRBJ2-5
v_gene: TRBV15
CDR3aa: CATSRAGTLQETQYF

j_gene: TRBJ2-7
v_gene: TRBV27
CDR3aa: CASSLQGARRNEQYF

j_gene: TRBJ2-4
v_gene: TRBV4-1
CDR3aa: CASSQESWGRRDIQYF

j_gene: TRBJ2-7
v_gene: TRBV2
CDR3aa: CASNRDREYEQYF

j_gene: TRBJ1-3
v_gene: TRBV20-1
CDR3aa: CSAGAGNTIYF

j_gene: TRBJ2-2
v_gene: TRBV5-1
CDR3aa: CASSLVAGGRGTGELFF

j_gene: TRBJ2-1
v_gene: TRBV7-2
CDR3aa: CASSPRLAGVVNEQFF

j_gene: TRBJ2-1
v_gene: TRBV4-2
CDR3aa: CASSQKQGTAYNEQFF